Listed here are 7 T cell receptor beta chains from one sample, sequenced in a study of identifying expanded T cells in peripheral blood. Clones were sequenced by immunoSEQ multiplex PCR, and TCRdb holds only the in-frame ones, with some missing. This table has around 81,000 clones, approximately 81% appearing once. Sequenced sample: blood. These receptors originate from a person aged 18-70 years in good health.

The chain joins TRBV11-1 to TRBJ2-2, with 7 bases lining up with TRBD2. Germline V gives CDR1 SGHAT, CDR2 FQDESV (reference sequence). This CDR3 has 15 residues. Trimming cost V 6 bases and J 8 bases; bases outside gene matches: 12. The CDR3 reads CASSPRGVKSGELFF. CDR3 bases: TGTGCCAGCAGTCCCCGGGGGGTTAAATCTGGGGAGCTGTTTTTT.

Only one count was recorded for this clone. The chain is built from TRBV7-3 and TRBJ2-7, with 11 bases that match TRBD1. Per germline, CDR1 SGHTA and CDR2 FQGTGA. This CDR3 has 13 residues. V shed 5 bases and J 7 bases; nucleotides not matched to a gene: 4. CDR3 residues: CASSPGTGGEQYF. As DNA, the CDR3 is TGTGCCAGCAGCCCCGGGACAGGGGGAGAGCAGTACTTC.

The V gene is TRBV6-1, the J gene TRBJ2-5; D is ambiguous. With 6 bases removed from V and 1 base from J, the gap between germline ends came to 9 bases. Germline values: CDR1 MNHNS, CDR2 SASEGT. The CDR3 totals 13 residues. CDR3 amino acids: CASRGSGQETQYF. CDR3 nucleotides: TGTGCCAGCAGGGGCTCGGGCCAAGAGACCCAGTACTTC.

This chain uses TRBV7-2 with TRBJ1-2, with 11 bases that match TRBD1. The CDR3 extends over 15 amino acids. With V trimmed by 5 bases and J by 6 bases, 8 bases remained unmatched. Germline assignment: CDR1 SGHTA and CDR2 FQGNSA. The CDR3 region has the DNA TGTGCCAGCAGCCCAGGGACAGGGGGGGCCCATGGCTACACCTTC. Translating gives CASSPGTGGAHGYTF. Supplemented by reference TRBV7-2 and TRBJ1-2, the full variable domain reads GAGVSQSPSNKVTEKGKDVELRCDPISGHTALYWYRQSLGQGLEFLIYFQGNSAPDKSGLPSDRFSAERTGGSVSTLTIQRTQQEDSAVYLCASSPGTGGAHGYTFGSGTRLTVV.

The V call is TRBV9, the J call TRBJ1-2; D perhaps matches TRBD1 (5 bases). CDR1 is SGDLS and CDR2 is YYNGEE in the germline V gene. The CDR3 is 16 residues long. The V and J ends lost 0 bases and 3 bases respectively, with 15 bases between them. CDR3 sequence: CASSVGETVPYYGYTF. Written as DNA, the CDR3 is TGTGCCAGCAGCGTAGGGGAGACAGTTCCCTACTATGGCTACACCTTC.

A remark on this clone: The junction shows a germline mismatch at one end, possibly a read error. The V call is TRBV15, the J call TRBJ1-1; D not certain. The CDR3 spans 15 residues. Germline loops: CDR1 LNHNV, CDR2 YYDKDF (reference sequence). CDR3 sequence reads: CATSYLVGVNTEAFF. CDR3 sequence (DNA): TGTGCCACCAGCTATCTTGTCGGGGTGAATACTGAAGCTTTCTTT.

In the case of this clone: At the DNA level, this CDR3 is encoded by other sequences in the same sample as well. CDR3: CASSLGGDRGQETQYF. The CDR3 coding sequence is TGTGCCAGCAGCTTGGGTGGGGACAGGGGGCAAGAGACCCAGTACTTC. The V and J genes are TRBV5-4 and TRBJ2-5; 11 bases match TRBD1. Trimming took 0 bases from V and 2 from J; bases not matched to a gene: 3. This CDR3 is 16 amino acids long. The germline V gene has CDR1 SGHNT and CDR2 YYREEE (reference sequence).